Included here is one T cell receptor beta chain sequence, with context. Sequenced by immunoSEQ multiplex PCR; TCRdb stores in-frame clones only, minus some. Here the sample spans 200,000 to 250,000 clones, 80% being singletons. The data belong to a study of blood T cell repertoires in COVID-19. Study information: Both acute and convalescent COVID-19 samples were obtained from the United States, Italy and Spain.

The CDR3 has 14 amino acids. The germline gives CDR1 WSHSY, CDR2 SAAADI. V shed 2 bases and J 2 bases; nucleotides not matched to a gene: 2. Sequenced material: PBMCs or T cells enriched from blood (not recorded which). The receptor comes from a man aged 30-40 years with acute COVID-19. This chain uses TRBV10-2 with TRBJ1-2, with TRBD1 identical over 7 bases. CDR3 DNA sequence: TGCGCCAGCAGTGAGGACAGGGCCAACTATGGCTACACCTTC. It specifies CASSEDRANYGYTF.